This TCR beta chain appears in the sequencing data of a study of cytomegalovirus exposure and HLA in healthy donors. In the study overall: Early released data had 65 million to 100 million unique TCRs, all coming from HLA-typed donors. When roughly 420 donors were genotyped, over 80% of them were found to fall in the Caucasian-associated ancestry cluster. Overall study findings and caveats: Other equally common chains were less clonally expanded than HLA-associated TCR beta chains, a later analysis showed. Confirmation was obtained in vitro that a few CMV-associated chains are specific for CMV antigens.

From germline, CDR1 is LNHDA and CDR2 SQIVND (reference sequence). CDR3 length: 13 residues. With 5 bases removed from V and 7 bases from J, the gap between germline ends came to 12 bases. In regard to this clone: The antigen remains undetermined.

The PCR employed 60 Vbeta primers together with 13 Jbeta primers. Clones were sequenced by immunoSEQ multiplex PCR, and TCRdb holds only the in-frame ones, with some missing. Of about 52,000 clones in the sample, roughly 50% were seen once. V gene TRBV19 combines with J gene TRBJ1-5; possible D gene TRBD1, 5 bases. The sequenced material came from PBMCs. The clonotype originates from a human donor in good health. The CDR3: CASSVQGRQPQHF. CDR3 coding DNA: TGTGCCAGTAGTGTCCAGGGAAGACAGCCCCAGCATTTT.